This entry concerns a single TCR beta chain. Its antigen is not known. The CDR3 runs to 15 residues. CDR1 and CDR2 from the germline V gene are SGHTS and YDEGEE. Trimming left V 1 base short and J 2 bases short, with 10 bases between. A multiplex PCR was run with 60 Vbeta primers and 13 Jbeta primers. This table comes from immunoSEQ multiplex PCR, and its TCRdb copy is limited to in-frame clones, with some not included. The table shows over 110,000 clones, with approximately 80% occurring only once. This record comes from a study of cytomegalovirus exposure and HLA in healthy donors. Overall study: The study's early data release held approximately 91 million unique TCRs from HLA-typed donors. Notes on the study in general: It was around 160 TCR beta chains that were listed as cytomegalovirus-associated.

The TCR originated in a female donor in good health and CMV-seronegative. The specimen sequenced was PBMCs. This chain uses TRBV5-8 with TRBJ1-5; D ambiguous. DNA of the CDR3: TGTGCCAGCAGCTTGTTAGTCAGCGGCAATCAGCCCCAGCATTTT. It is translated as CASSLLVSGNQPQHF.